Listed below are T cell receptor beta chains from one sample, sequenced in a study of T cell repertoires in cytomegalovirus infection. Their target antigens are unknown. TCRdb processed the reads anew with MiXCR; each CDR3 protein has one entry. Of approximately 500,000 distinct CDR3 sequences in the sample, 30% to 35% were seen once. Sequencing used cultured PBMCs, obtained from culture after CMV antigen stimulation. The receptors were gathered from a human donor in good health (CMV status not recorded). Some clones in this sample may be carry-over from other donors' samples. Both conserved end residues are part of each CDR3. A D gene is named only where the DNA matches it firmly. The size of a clone is reported for some rows only, either as once, few or many, or as a class for expanded clones.

V gene	clone size	J gene	D gene	CDR3 DNA	CDR3 protein
TRBV5-4	NA	TRBJ2-1	NA	TGTGCCAGCAGCTTGACGGTAGCCGATTACAATGAGCAGTTCTTC	CASSLTVADYNEQFF
TRBV11-3	NA	TRBJ1-1	NA	TGTGCCAGCAGCTTTAGCGGCCAATCGAACACTGAAGCTTTCTTT	CASSFSGQSNTEAFF
TRBV6-6	NA	TRBJ2-2	NA	TGTGCCAGCAGTTACCGGGGGTCTTACACCGGGGAGCTGTTTTTT	CASSYRGSYTGELFF
TRBV12-5	NA	TRBJ1-2	NA	TGTGCTAGTGGTTTGGACCGGGCCTATAAAGCCACCTTC	CASGLDRAYKATF
TRBV5-6	NA	TRBJ2-1	TRBD2	TGTGCCAGCAGCATCACTAGCGGGAGTCGAGGGAATGAGCAGTTCTTC	CASSITSGSRGNEQFF
TRBV7-2	many	TRBJ2-1	NA	TGTGCCAGCAGCTCCTCTCCCAGCAGGTACAATGAGCAGTTCTTC	CASSSSPSRYNEQFF
TRBV6-2/TRBV6-3	NA	TRBJ2-1	TRBD2	TGTGCCAGCACGCCGGCGGGAGGGCCTTCAACTGAGCAGTTCTTC	CASTPAGGPSTEQFF
TRBV6-2/TRBV6-3	NA	TRBJ2-1	NA	TGTGCCAGCAGTTACGGGCTATGGGTCCCGCAGTTCTTC	CASSYGLWVPQFF
TRBV5-5	many	TRBJ2-3	NA	TGTGCCAGCAGCTCCGGGACACTACCAAGCACAGATACGCAGTATTTT	CASSSGTLPSTDTQYF
TRBV20-1	few	TRBJ2-5	TRBD2	TGCAGTGCTAGTCTGACTAGCGGGTACCAAGAGACCCAGTACTTC	CSASLTSGYQETQYF
TRBV9	few	TRBJ1-3	TRBD1	TGTGCCAGCAGCCCGGGACAGGTTCTGGTGGAGAACACCATATATTTT	CASSPGQVLVENTIYF
TRBV6-1	few	TRBJ1-1	TRBD1	TGTGCCAGCAGTCGTAAGGGACAGGGCAAATGGGAAGCTTTCTTT	CASSRKGQGKWEAFF
TRBV15	few	TRBJ1-4	NA	TGTGCCACCAGCAGAGATAGAGGGTCAACTAATGAAAAACTGTTTTTT	CATSRDRGSTNEKLFF
TRBV19	few	TRBJ2-5	TRBD2	TGTGCCAGTAGCAGAGCGGGGTTAGGGGAGACCCAGTACTTC	CASSRAGLGETQYF
TRBV27	NA	TRBJ1-2	NA	TGTGCCAGCAGTTTATCGGCGGCCGCACGGGGATTGATGAACTATGGCTACACCTTC	CASSLSAAARGLMNYGYTF
TRBV7-6	NA	TRBJ1-4	NA	TGTGCCAGCGGACAGAGGGCCAATGAAAAACTGTTTTTT	CASGQRANEKLFF
TRBV15	NA	TRBJ1-1	NA	TGTGCCACCAGCAGAGGCGGGGAGATGAACACTGAAGCTTTCTTT	CATSRGGEMNTEAFF
TRBV27	once	TRBJ1-5	TRBD1	TGTGCCAGCAGCCTACAGGGGCCCCCCAATCAGCCCCAGCATTTT	CASSLQGPPNQPQHF
TRBV10-3	few	TRBJ1-2	NA	TGTGCCATCAGTGATCGGGACGGGGAAGCAGGGAGGGCTATTGATGGCTACACCTTC	CAISDRDGEAGRAIDGYTF
TRBV28	NA	TRBJ2-1	TRBD2	TGTGCCAGCAGGCCCATAGCGGGAGCTGAGCAGTTCTTC	CASRPIAGAEQFF
TRBV6-2/TRBV6-3	few	TRBJ2-3	NA	TGTGCCAGCAGTTACGTCTGGGGGAGAGGGACAGATACGCAGTATTTT	CASSYVWGRGTDTQYF
TRBV19	once	TRBJ2-3	TRBD1	TGTGCCAGTAGTCTACAGGGGGGCTTAAAAGATACGCAGTATTTT	CASSLQGGLKDTQYF
TRBV12-3/TRBV12-4	NA	TRBJ2-5	NA	TGTGCCAGCAGTTTGATAGGGTGGGAGACCCAGTACTTC	CASSLIGWETQYF
TRBV20-1	NA	TRBJ2-1	NA	TGCAGTGCCTTTCTTAGCCCCCGCTCCTACAATGAGCAGTTCTTC	CSAFLSPRSYNEQFF